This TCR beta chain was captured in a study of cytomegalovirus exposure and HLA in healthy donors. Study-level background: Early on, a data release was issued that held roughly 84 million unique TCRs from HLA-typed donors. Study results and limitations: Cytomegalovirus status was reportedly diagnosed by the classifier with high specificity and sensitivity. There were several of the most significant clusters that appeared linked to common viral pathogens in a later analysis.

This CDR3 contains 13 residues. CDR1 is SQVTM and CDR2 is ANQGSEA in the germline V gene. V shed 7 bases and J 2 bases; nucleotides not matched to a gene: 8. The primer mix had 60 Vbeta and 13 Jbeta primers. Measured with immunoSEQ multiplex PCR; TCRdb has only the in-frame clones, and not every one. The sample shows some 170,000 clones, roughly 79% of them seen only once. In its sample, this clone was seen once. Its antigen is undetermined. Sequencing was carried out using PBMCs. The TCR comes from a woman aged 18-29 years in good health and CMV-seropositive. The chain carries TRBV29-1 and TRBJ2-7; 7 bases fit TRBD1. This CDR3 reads CSAVTGSAYEQYF. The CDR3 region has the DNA TGCAGCGCAGTGACAGGGTCGGCCTACGAGCAGTACTTC.